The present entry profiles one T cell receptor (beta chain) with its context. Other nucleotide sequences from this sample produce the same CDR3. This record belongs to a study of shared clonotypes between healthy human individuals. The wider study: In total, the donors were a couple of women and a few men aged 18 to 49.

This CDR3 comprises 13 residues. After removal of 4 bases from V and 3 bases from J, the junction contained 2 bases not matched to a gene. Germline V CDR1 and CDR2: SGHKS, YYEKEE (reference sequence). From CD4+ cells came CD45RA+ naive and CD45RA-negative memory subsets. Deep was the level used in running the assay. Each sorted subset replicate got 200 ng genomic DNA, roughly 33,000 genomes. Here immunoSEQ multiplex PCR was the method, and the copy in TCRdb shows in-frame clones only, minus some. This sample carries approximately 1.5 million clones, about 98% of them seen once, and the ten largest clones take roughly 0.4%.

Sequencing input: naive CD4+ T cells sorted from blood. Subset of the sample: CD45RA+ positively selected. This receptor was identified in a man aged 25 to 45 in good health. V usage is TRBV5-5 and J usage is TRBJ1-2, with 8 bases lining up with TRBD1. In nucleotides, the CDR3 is TGTGCCAGCAGCCCACAGGGGGACTATGGCTACACCTTC. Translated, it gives CASSPQGDYGYTF.